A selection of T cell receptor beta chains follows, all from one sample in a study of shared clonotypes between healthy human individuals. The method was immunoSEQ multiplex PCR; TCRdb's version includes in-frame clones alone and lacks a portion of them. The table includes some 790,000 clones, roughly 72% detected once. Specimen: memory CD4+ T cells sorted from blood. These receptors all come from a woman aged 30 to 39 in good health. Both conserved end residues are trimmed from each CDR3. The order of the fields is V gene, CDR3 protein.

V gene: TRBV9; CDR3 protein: ASSVGGLGGGDEQY
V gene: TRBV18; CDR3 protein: ASSPRRQGAEYEQY
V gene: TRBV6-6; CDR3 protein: ASSYGTEGRSQH
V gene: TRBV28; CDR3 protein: ASSLKETQY
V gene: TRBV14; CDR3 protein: ASSQQRTEAF
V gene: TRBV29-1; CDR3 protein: SVAGGGSNQPQH
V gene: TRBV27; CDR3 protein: ASSLAGARETQY
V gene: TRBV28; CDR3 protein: ASRRGRSGRAEAYEQY
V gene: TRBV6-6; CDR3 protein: ASSAWAGDNEQF
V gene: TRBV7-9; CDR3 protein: ASSLDSYSGNTIY
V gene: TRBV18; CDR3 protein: ASSRVRDRVEAF
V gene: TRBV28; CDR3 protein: ASSPQGAEGEAF
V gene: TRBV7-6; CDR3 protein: ASSSAQGDGNTIY
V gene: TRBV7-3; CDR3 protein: ASSSRTSGLDSSYNEQF
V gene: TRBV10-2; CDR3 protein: ASSEGGQLGYT
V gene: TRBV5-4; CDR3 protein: ASSVRDRGPTEAF
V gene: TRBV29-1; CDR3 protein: SAKSGDETQY
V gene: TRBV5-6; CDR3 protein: ASRRLFAPYNEQF
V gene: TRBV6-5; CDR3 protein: ASRVISGNYEQY
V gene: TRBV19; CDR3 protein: ASSISVGTSTRGTETQY
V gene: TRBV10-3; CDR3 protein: AISELASGELF
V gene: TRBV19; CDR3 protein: ASSQSRAVSYNEQF
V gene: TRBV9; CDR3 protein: ASRVGTNTGELF
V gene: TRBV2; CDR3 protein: ASSEVLDGPSYEQY
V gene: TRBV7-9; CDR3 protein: ASSLSITEAF
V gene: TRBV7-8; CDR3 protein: ASSLDYGLRVDTEAF
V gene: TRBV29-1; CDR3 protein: SVTGGDGNQPQH
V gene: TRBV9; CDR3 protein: ASSRREFRGTDTQY
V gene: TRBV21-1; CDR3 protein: ASSINLGTRNEQF
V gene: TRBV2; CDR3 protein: ASTGYGSGELF
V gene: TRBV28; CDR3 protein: ASSIPHYSGRVQVDAGELF
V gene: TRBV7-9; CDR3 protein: ASSAVAANTGELF
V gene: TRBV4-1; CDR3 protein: ASSARQPAYEQY
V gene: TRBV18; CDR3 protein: ASSPSWETQY
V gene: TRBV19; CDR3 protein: ASSYPLSGINQPQH
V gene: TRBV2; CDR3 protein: ASSIELTEAF
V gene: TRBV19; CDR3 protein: ASRTLAKNIQY
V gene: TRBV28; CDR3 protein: ASSPTSPRGEQY
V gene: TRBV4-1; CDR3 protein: ASSQGGPGLAYNEQF
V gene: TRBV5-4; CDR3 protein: ASSWDRGQPQH
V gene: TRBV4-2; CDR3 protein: ASSQGTGPYNEQF
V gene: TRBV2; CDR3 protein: ASGDGGNEQF
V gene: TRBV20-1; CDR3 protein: SAYREHEQF
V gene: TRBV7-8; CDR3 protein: ASSRDSNTEAF
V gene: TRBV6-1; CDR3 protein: ASRLGGPGTQY
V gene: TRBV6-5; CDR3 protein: ASNPLAGSYNEQF
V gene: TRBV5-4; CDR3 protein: ASRDKRGQTDTQY
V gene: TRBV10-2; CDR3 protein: ASSPRLAADTQY
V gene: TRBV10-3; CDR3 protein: AISGGVGTGGETQY
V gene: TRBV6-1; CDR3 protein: ASLLRNEQF